The next 12 T cell receptor beta chains were all read from a single sample in a study of monozygotic twins with cystic fibrosis. This table comes from immunoSEQ multiplex PCR, and its TCRdb copy is limited to in-frame clones, with some not included. The table records roughly 32,000 clones, roughly 97% of them present only once. Sequenced: blood. The receptors were gathered from a girl aged 2-10 years with cystic fibrosis.

V usage is TRBV11-2 and J usage is TRBJ2-4, with TRBD2 identical over 7 bases. After removal of 1 base from V and 3 bases from J, the junction contained 0 bases not matched to a gene. Germline values: CDR1 SGHAT, CDR2 FQNNGV. CDR3 length: 14 residues. The CDR3 nucleotides are TGTGCCAGCAGCTTAGCTAGCGGCAAAAACATTCAGTACTTC. Translated: CASSLASGKNIQYF.

The J gene is TRBJ1-1, the V gene TRBV30; 7 bases map to TRBD1. V lost 2 bases and J lost 1; bases outside the gene matches: 4. Germline CDR1 reads GTSNPN; CDR2 reads SVGIG (reference sequence). The CDR3 consists of 14 residues. The CDR3 nucleotides are TGTGCCTGGAGTATGGGGACAGCGAACACTGAAGCTTTCTTT. As protein: CAWSMGTANTEAFF.

The chain has TRBV4-1 and TRBJ1-6, with D perhaps matching TRBD1 (5 bases). Germline CDR1 is MGHRA and CDR2 is YSYEKL. V gave up 2 bases and J gave up 6 bases, with 17 bases separating them. The CDR3 has 17 residues. The DNA for the CDR3 is TGCGCCAGCAGCCAAAGTCCCTCGACAGAGATTAATTCACCCCTCCACTTT. It is translated as CASSQSPSTEINSPLHF.

This clone was observed a single time. The chain uses TRBV19 and TRBJ1-2, with D hard to call. The V end was cut by 3 bases, the J end by 2 bases, with 16 bases between. This CDR3 has 16 residues. CDR1 LNHDA and CDR2 SQIVND come from the germline V gene (reference sequence). The CDR3 protein is CASSIGWSDRNYGYTF. CDR3 nucleotide sequence: TGTGCCAGTAGTATCGGTTGGAGTGATAGGAACTATGGCTACACCTTC. Full variable domain (rest looked up from reference TRBV19 and TRBJ1-2): DGGITQSPKYLFRKEGQNVTLSCEQNLNHDAMYWYRQDPGQGLRLIYYSQIVNDFQKGDIAEGYSVSREKKESFPLTVTSAQKNPTAFYLCASSIGWSDRNYGYTFGSGTRLTVV.

The chain combines TRBV5-1 with TRBJ1-1, with D possibly being TRBD1 (5 bases). This CDR3 has 12 amino acids. The germline gives CDR1 SGHRS, CDR2 YFSETQ. Trimming left V 4 bases short and J 7 bases short, with 11 bases between. The CDR3: CASSLEGLEAFF. The CDR3 DNA follows: TGCGCCAGCAGCCTGGAGGGACTTGAAGCTTTCTTT.

This chain connects TRBV30 to TRBJ1-1; D unclear. The V gene's germline CDR1 is GTSNPN and CDR2 SVGIG (reference sequence). V lost 2 bases and J 2 bases, leaving 6 bases between the germline ends. This CDR3 is 12 amino acids long. CDR3 DNA: TGTGCCTGGAGTCCAGACAACACTGAAGCTTTCTTT. As protein: CAWSPDNTEAFF. Drawing the rest from reference TRBV30 and TRBJ1-1, the complete variable domain is SQTIHQWPATLVQPVGSPLSLECTVEGTSNPNLYWYRQAAGRGLQLLFYSVGIGQISSEVPQNLSASRPQDRQFILSSKKLLLSDSGFYLCAWSPDNTEAFFGQGTRLTVV.

The rearrangement joins TRBV15 to TRBJ1-6; D may be TRBD1 (6 bases). This CDR3 comprises 16 residues. Germline V gives CDR1 LNHNV, CDR2 YYDKDF (reference sequence). V was cut by 1 base and J by 3 bases, with 10 bases left in between. CDR3 sequence reads: CATSRVVRGYNSPLHF. The CDR3 bases are TGTGCCACCAGCAGAGTTGTCAGGGGCTATAATTCACCCCTCCACTTT. Using reference TRBV15 and TRBJ1-6 for the parts outside the CDR3, the full variable domain is DAMVIQNPRYQVTQFGKPVTLSCSQTLNHNVMYWYQQKSSQAPKLLFHYYDKDFNNEADTPDNFQSRRPNTSFCFLDIRSPGLGDTAMYLCATSRVVRGYNSPLHFGNGTRLTVT.

V and J are TRBV7-9 and TRBJ1-4; no definite D call. Per germline, CDR1 SEHNR and CDR2 FQNEAQ (reference sequence). V was clipped by 2 bases and J by 8 bases, with 12 bases between them. This CDR3 is 14 amino acids long. The CDR3 DNA is TGTGCCAGCAGCTTAAGTCCCTCGAAGGAAAAACTGTTTTTT. It yields the protein CASSLSPSKEKLFF.

A single count supports this clone. The CDR3 nucleotides read TGTGCCAGCAGTCAACTCGCTTCCGAGCAGTACTTC. Its protein is CASSQLASEQYF. This sequence joins TRBV6-5 and TRBJ2-7; no reliable D call. Germline CDR1 MNHEY, CDR2 SVGAGI. The CDR3 loop spans 12 amino acids. Trimming took off 5 bases at V and 6 bases at J, with 11 bases between the two ends.

The chain has TRBV4-1 and TRBJ2-7; TRBD2 matches at 9 bases. The CDR3 consists of 15 residues. Trimming removed 1 base from V and 0 bases from J; junction bases left unmatched: 1. CDR1 is MGHRA and CDR2 is YSYEKL in the germline V gene. The CDR3 DNA is TGCGCCAGCAGCCAAGGACTAGCGGCCTCCTACGAGCAGTACTTC. Protein sequence: CASSQGLAASYEQYF.

V is TRBV6-1 and J is TRBJ2-7; no clear D gene. With 2 bases removed from V and 5 bases from J, the gap between germline ends came to 16 bases. The germline V gene has CDR1 MNHNS and CDR2 SASEGT. The CDR3 covers 15 residues. CDR3 sequence: CASSENDATVNEQYF. The CDR3 coding sequence is TGTGCCAGCAGTGAAAACGACGCGACGGTGAACGAGCAGTACTTC.

V usage is TRBV6-5 and J usage is TRBJ1-1; a weak D match, TRBD1 (6 bases). The CDR3 has 13 residues. Between the trimmed V and J ends, which lost 9 bases and 3 bases, there was a span of 14 bases. Germline V gene lookup returns CDR1 MNHEY and CDR2 SVGAGI. The CDR3 here is CASRGQPYTEAFF. CDR3 bases: TGTGCCAGTAGAGGACAGCCTTACACTGAAGCTTTCTTT.